A single TCR beta chain is shown here with its context. The antigen remains undetermined. The DNA ends 3 residues before the CDR3 does, and the rest of the CDR3 is filled in from the germline J gene. Trimming at V came to 0 bases and at J to 4 bases, leaving 3 bases not matched to a gene. Germline CDR1 and CDR2: SGHNT and YYREEE (reference sequence). The CDR3 is made up of 15 amino acids. The data are from a study of T cells in women clearing cervical HPV infection. Study as a whole: Control women cleared a single incident HPV16 infection within 12 months. HLA type could not be excluded as a confounder.

The protocol was immunoSEQ multiplex PCR, while the TCRdb copy is restricted to in-frame clones and leaves out a portion. The sample includes under 30,000 clones. Overall study results and limits: TRBV6-7 relative abundance averaged around 0.11% in cases and 0.15% to 0.2% in controls.

The sequenced material came from blood buffy coat. The V gene is TRBV5-4, the J gene TRBJ2-3; 9 bases are shared with TRBD2. This clonotype was obtained from a woman aged 18 to 75 with a cervical HPV16 infection that either progressed to CIN3+ or cleared (not recorded which). The CDR3 bases that were read are TGTGCCAGCAGCTTGGGTAGCGGGAGACCAGATACG. Its protein product is CASSLGSGRPDT. In full, the CDR3 reads CASSLGSGRPDTQYF.